This TCR beta chain emerged from a study of cytomegalovirus exposure and HLA in healthy donors. CDR3 length equals 11 residues. V gave up 6 bases and J gave up 5 bases; unmatched junction bases: 0. Germline V gene lookup returns CDR1 WSHSY and CDR2 SAAADI. The PCR had 60 Vbeta and 13 Jbeta primers. Here immunoSEQ multiplex PCR was the method, and the copy in TCRdb shows in-frame clones only, minus some. The sample has some 57,000 clones; roughly 50% are singletons. Sequencing was carried out using PBMCs. This receptor was taken from a human donor in good health. This sequence joins TRBV10-2 and TRBJ1-2, with 7 bases identical to TRBD1. CDR3 in DNA: TGCGCCAGCAGGGGACAGTATGGCTACACCTTC. Its protein product is CASRGQYGYTF.